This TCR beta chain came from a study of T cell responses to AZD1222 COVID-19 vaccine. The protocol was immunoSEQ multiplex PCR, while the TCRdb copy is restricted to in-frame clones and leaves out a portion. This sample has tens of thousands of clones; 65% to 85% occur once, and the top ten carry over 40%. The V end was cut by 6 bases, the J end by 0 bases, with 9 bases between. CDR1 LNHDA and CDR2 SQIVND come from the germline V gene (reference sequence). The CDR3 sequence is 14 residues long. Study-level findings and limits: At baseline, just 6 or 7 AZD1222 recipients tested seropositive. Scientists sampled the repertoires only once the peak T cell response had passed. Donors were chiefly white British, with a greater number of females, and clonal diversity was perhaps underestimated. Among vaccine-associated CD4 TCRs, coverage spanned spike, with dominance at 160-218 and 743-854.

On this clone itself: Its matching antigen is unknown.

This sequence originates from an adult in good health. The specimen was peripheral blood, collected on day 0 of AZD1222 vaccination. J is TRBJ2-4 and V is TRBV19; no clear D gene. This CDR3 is CASRPELAKNIQYF. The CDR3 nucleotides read TGTGCCAGTAGGCCAGAGCTAGCCAAAAACATTCAGTACTTC. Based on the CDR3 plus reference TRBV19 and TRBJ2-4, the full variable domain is DGGITQSPKYLFRKEGQNVTLSCEQNLNHDAMYWYRQDPGQGLRLIYYSQIVNDFQKGDIAEGYSVSREKKESFPLTVTSAQKNPTAFYLCASRPELAKNIQYFGAGTRLSVL.